This TCR beta chain was found in a study of identical twins. Findings and caveats of the study: Cord blood's abundant beta clonotypes had fewer insertions, unlike memory repertoires. Twins showed weaker excess sharing in their beta out-of-frame sequences. Where out-of-frame alpha sequences were twin-shared, they showed excess low generation probability.

In this sample, this clonotype turned up a few times. The antigen is unknown. J gave up 5 bases and V 5 bases, and 12 bases lay outside the gene matches. The CDR3 totals 17 residues. Per the germline V gene, CDR1 is DFQATT and CDR2 is SNEGSKA (reference sequence). Template switching, a step in the protocol, added a universal primer site, and cDNA carried unique molecular identifiers. TCRdb re-called the 5' RACE reads through MiXCR, storing one row per CDR3 protein. Of 400,000 or so distinct CDR3 sequences in the sample, roughly 9% are singletons; the top ten hold 8% to 10%. The specimen was naive T cells sorted from blood. J is TRBJ2-5 and V is TRBV20-1, with 15 nucleotides matching TRBD2. The TCR was taken from a woman aged 45-65 years in good health. The CDR3 is CSAPTGGLAGGQETQYF. CDR3 coding DNA: TGCAGTGCTCCCACGGGGGGACTAGCGGGAGGTCAGGAGACCCAGTACTTC.